These 18 T cell receptor beta chains were all obtained from the same sample, sequenced in a study of T cell changes during pregnancy in multiple sclerosis. The method was immunoSEQ multiplex PCR; TCRdb's version includes in-frame clones alone and lacks a portion of them. In the table there are some 90,000 clones, 80% to 95% of which are singletons. The specimen comprised peripheral blood, sampled in the first trimester of pregnancy. These receptors came from a female donor with multiple sclerosis, enrolled in a pregnancy study.

J is TRBJ2-1 and V is TRBV19, with D unresolved. From germline, CDR1 is LNHDA and CDR2 SQIVND (reference sequence). The CDR3 sequence is 15 residues long. Trimming left V 3 bases short and J 2 bases short, with 11 bases between. As DNA, the CDR3 is TGTGCCAGTAGTATGACCGGCGGAGCCTACAATGAGCAGTTCTTC. This sequence encodes CASSMTGGAYNEQFF.

The chain has TRBV5-1 and TRBJ2-2, with 11 bases identical to TRBD2. The CDR3 consists of 15 residues. In germline, CDR1 is SGHRS, CDR2 YFSETQ. With V trimmed by 1 base and J by 5 bases, 1 base remained unmatched. This CDR3 is CASSLTSGRTGELFF. The CDR3 nucleotides are TGCGCCAGCAGCTTGACTAGCGGGAGAACCGGGGAGCTGTTTTTT.

The chain recombines TRBV28 with TRBJ2-7; 9 bases line up with TRBD1. The germline V gene encodes CDR1 MDHEN and CDR2 SYDVKM. CDR3 length equals 14 residues. With V trimmed by 5 bases and J by 5 bases, 7 bases remained unmatched. The CDR3, as DNA: TGTGCCAGCAGTGGAAACAGGGGGCTCGACGAGCAGTACTTC. Translation: CASSGNRGLDEQYF.

This chain connects TRBV27 to TRBJ2-2; D perhaps matches TRBD2 (6 bases). Germline CDR1 and CDR2: MNHEY and SMNVEV (reference sequence). This CDR3 has 15 amino acids. Trimming pared 8 bases from V and 4 bases from J, leaving 17 bases between. CDR3: CASHGTGASTGELFF. The CDR3 bases are TGTGCCAGCCACGGGACGGGAGCGAGCACCGGGGAGCTGTTTTTT.

This chain uses TRBV7-6 with TRBJ1-1; a weak D match, TRBD1 (6 bases). CDR3 size: 13 residues. Germline V gives CDR1 SGHVS, CDR2 FNYEAQ. Trimming removed 7 bases at V and 5 bases at J, with 14 bases between. CDR3 protein: CASTRTGSTEAFF. The CDR3 coding sequence is TGTGCCAGCACGAGAACAGGGAGTACTGAAGCTTTCTTT.

The chain combines TRBV18 with TRBJ1-2; D is undetermined. CDR1 is KGHSH, CDR2 LQKENI, per germline. This CDR3 spans 13 amino acids. V gave up 0 bases and J gave up 4 bases, with 6 bases separating them. CDR3 DNA: TGTGCCAGCTCACCACCCTCTTCCTATGGCTACACCTTC. As protein: CASSPPSSYGYTF. Full variable domain (outside the CDR3, taken from reference TRBV18 and TRBJ1-2): NAGVMQNPRHLVRRRGQEARLRCSPMKGHSHVYWYRQLPEEGLKFMVYLQKENIIDESGMPKERFSAEFPKEGPSILRIQQVVRGDSAAYFCASSPPSSYGYTFGSGTRLTVV.

This chain joins TRBV10-2 and TRBJ2-7; 7 bases are shared with TRBD1. J was trimmed by 0 bases and V by 3 bases; bases with no gene match: 5. CDR1 and CDR2 (germline): WSHSY, SAAADI. CDR3 size: 15 residues. For the CDR3, the DNA is TGCGCCAGCAGTGAAGGGACAGCAAGCTCCTACGAGCAGTACTTC. Residues: CASSEGTASSYEQYF.

This clone came up a few times. This chain links TRBV30 with TRBJ1-5, with D possibly TRBD1 on 5 matching bases. The germline V and J ends were trimmed by 2 bases and 4 bases, with 12 bases remaining between them. CDR3 length equals 14 residues. Germline V gives CDR1 GTSNPN, CDR2 SVGIG (reference sequence). This CDR3 reads CAWSSDRGNQPQHF. The CDR3 bases are TGTGCCTGGAGTTCCGACAGAGGTAATCAGCCCCAGCATTTT. Combining the CDR3 with reference TRBV30 and TRBJ1-5 gives the whole variable domain SQTIHQWPATLVQPVGSPLSLECTVEGTSNPNLYWYRQAAGRGLQLLFYSVGIGQISSEVPQNLSASRPQDRQFILSSKKLLLSDSGFYLCAWSSDRGNQPQHFGDGTRLSIL.

The chain couples TRBV7-6 to TRBJ2-1; maybe TRBD2 (8 bases). Germline values: CDR1 SGHVS, CDR2 FNYEAQ. This CDR3 comprises 16 residues. The V end was cut by 2 bases, the J end by 7 bases, with 18 bases between. This CDR3 is CASSLFLAGRGNEQFF. Here the CDR3 DNA reads TGTGCCAGCAGCTTATTCCTAGCGGGCAGGGGGAATGAGCAGTTCTTC.

CDR3 loop: CASSALDRVTQPQHF. CDR3 DNA: TGTGCCAGCAGTGCCCTCGACAGGGTTACTCAGCCCCAGCATTTT. This rearrangement joins TRBV2 to TRBJ1-5; 7 nucleotides align to TRBD1. CDR3 length: 15 amino acids. J gave up 6 bases and V 4 bases, and 9 bases lay outside the gene matches. The V gene's germline CDR1 is SNHLY and CDR2 FYNNEI.

The V call is TRBV5-1, the J call TRBJ2-3; 10 positions match TRBD2. Germline CDR1 SGHRS, CDR2 YFSETQ. Trimming cost V 0 bases and J 4 bases; bases outside gene matches: 2. The CDR3 runs to 15 residues. The CDR3 loop reads CASSLELAGADTQYF. As DNA, the CDR3 is TGCGCCAGCAGCTTGGAGCTAGCGGGAGCAGATACGCAGTATTTT. Variable domain in full (rest from reference TRBV5-1 and TRBJ2-3): KAGVTQTPRYLIKTRGQQVTLSCSPISGHRSVSWYQQTPGQGLQFLFEYFSETQRNKGNFPGRFSGRQFSNSRSEMNVSTLELGDSALYLCASSLELAGADTQYFGPGTRLTVL.

The chain joins TRBV19 to TRBJ1-5, with 9 bases lining up with TRBD1. The ends lost 4 bases at V and 2 bases at J; junction bases unmatched: 6. The length of the CDR3 is 16 residues. Per germline, CDR1 LNHDA and CDR2 SQIVND (reference sequence). The CDR3 loop reads CASSTTRTGGNQPQHF. CDR3 DNA sequence: TGTGCCAGTAGTACCACCCGGACAGGGGGCAATCAGCCCCAGCATTTT.

The chain employs TRBV28 and TRBJ2-7; D perhaps matches TRBD2 (6 bases). The CDR3 runs 16 residues. Trimming removed 1 base at V and 0 bases at J, with 13 bases between. Germline V CDR1 and CDR2: MDHEN, SYDVKM. Here the CDR3 reads CASSLSTIGGSYEQYF. The CDR3 nucleotides are TGTGCCAGCAGTTTATCGACGATCGGGGGCTCCTACGAGCAGTACTTC.

In nucleotides, the CDR3 is TGTGCCAGCAGCTTATGGACTGTTTTGAACACTGAAGCTTTCTTT. Protein sequence: CASSLWTVLNTEAFF. The chain has TRBV7-2 and TRBJ1-1; D uncertain. Germline V CDR1 and CDR2: SGHTA, FQGNSA. V lost 2 bases and J lost 0, with 10 bases in between. CDR3 size: 15 residues.

The V and J genes are TRBV5-4 and TRBJ2-5; weak D call: TRBD1 (7 bases). Deletions cut 4 bases from V and 2 bases from J, with 12 bases between. This CDR3 is 14 amino acids long. Germline loops: CDR1 SGHNT, CDR2 YYREEE (reference sequence). The DNA for the CDR3 is TGTGCCAGCAGCACCCCAGGGGGGCAAGAGACCCAGTACTTC. It encodes CASSTPGGQETQYF.

This chain links TRBV4-2 with TRBJ2-7; 11 bases are shared with TRBD1. Germline values: CDR1 LGHNA, CDR2 YNFKEQ. The CDR3 length is 17 residues. V dropped 0 bases and J dropped 1; count of bases not matched to a gene: 5. CDR3 DNA: TGTGCCAGCAGCCAAGATTGGGGACAGGGGGAGTCCTACGAGCAGTACTTC. It specifies CASSQDWGQGESYEQYF.

The chain carries TRBV7-9 and TRBJ2-1, with 13 bases identical to TRBD2. Germline V lookup: CDR1 SEHNR, CDR2 FQNEAQ (reference sequence). With V trimmed by 5 bases and J by 10 bases, 8 bases remained unmatched. CDR3 length: 15 residues. In nucleotides, the CDR3 is TGTGCCAGCAGCCCCCCCGGGACTAGCGGGGACGAGCAGTTCTTC. Translated, it gives CASSPPGTSGDEQFF.

This clone was counted once. The CDR3 here is CASSPRGYHGYTF. In nucleotides, the CDR3 is TGTGCCAGCAGCCCCAGGGGATACCATGGCTACACCTTC. This rearrangement joins TRBV6-5 to TRBJ1-2; perhaps TRBD1 as D (6 bases). Germline values: CDR1 MNHEY, CDR2 SVGAGI. V was pared by 6 bases and J by 6 bases, with 14 bases between. This CDR3 contains 13 residues.